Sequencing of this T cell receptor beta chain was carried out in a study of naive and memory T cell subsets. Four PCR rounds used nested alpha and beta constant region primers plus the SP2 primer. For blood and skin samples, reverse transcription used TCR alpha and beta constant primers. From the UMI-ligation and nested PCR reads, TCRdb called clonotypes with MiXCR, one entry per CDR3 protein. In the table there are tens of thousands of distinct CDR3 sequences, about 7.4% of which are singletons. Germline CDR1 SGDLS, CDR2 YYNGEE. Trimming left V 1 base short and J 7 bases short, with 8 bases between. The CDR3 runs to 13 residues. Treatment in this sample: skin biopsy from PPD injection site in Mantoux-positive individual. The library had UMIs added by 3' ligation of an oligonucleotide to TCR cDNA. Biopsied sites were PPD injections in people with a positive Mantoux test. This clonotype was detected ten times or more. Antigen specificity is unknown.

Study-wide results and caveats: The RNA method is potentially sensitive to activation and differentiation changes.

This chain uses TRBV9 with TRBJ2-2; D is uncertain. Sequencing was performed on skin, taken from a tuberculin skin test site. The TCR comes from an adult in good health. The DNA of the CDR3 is TGTGCCAGCAGCGTATTTAGTCGCGGGGAGCTGTTTTTT. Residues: CASSVFSRGELFF.